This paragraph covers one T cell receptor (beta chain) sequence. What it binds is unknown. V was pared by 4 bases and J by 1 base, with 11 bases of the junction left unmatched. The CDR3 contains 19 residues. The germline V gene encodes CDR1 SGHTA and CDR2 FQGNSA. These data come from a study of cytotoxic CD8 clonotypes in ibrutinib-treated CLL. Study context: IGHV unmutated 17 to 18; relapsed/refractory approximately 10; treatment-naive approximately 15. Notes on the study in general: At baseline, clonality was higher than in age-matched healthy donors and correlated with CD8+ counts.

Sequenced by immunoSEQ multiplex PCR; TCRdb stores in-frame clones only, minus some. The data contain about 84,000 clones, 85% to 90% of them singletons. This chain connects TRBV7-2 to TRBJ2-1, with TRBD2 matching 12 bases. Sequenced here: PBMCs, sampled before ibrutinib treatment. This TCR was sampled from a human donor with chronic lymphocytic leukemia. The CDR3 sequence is CASSSKLAGGLFSYNEQFF. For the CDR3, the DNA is TGTGCCAGCAGCTCGAAACTAGCGGGAGGCCTATTTTCCTACAATGAGCAGTTCTTC.